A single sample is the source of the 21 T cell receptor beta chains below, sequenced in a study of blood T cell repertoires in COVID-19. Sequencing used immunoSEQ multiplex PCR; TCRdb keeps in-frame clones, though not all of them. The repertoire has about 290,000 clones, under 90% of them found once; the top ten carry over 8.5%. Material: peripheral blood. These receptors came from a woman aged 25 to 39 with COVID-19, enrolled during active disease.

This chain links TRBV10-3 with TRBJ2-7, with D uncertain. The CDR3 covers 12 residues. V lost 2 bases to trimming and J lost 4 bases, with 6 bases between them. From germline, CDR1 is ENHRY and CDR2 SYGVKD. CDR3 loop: CAISEGGYEQYF. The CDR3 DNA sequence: TGTGCCATCAGTGAGGGCGGTTACGAGCAGTACTTC.

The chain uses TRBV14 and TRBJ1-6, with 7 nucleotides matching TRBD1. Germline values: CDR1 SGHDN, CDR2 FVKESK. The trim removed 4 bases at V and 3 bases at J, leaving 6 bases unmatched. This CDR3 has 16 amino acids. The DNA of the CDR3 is TGTGCCAGCAGCCTCCTACAGGGGAACTATAATTCACCCCTCCACTTT. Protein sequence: CASSLLQGNYNSPLHF.

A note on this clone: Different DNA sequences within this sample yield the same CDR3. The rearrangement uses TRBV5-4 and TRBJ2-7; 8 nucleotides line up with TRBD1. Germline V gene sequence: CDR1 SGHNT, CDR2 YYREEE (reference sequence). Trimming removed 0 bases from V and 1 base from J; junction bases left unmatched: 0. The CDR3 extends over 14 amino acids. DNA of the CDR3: TGTGCCAGCAGCTTGGGACAGGGGTCCTACGAGCAGTACTTC. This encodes CASSLGQGSYEQYF.

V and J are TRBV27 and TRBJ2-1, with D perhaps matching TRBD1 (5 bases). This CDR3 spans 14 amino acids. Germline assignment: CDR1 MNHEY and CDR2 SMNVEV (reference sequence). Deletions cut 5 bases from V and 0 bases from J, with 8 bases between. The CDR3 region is CASSHRSSYNEQFF. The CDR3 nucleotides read TGTGCCAGCAGTCACAGGAGCTCCTACAATGAGCAGTTCTTC.

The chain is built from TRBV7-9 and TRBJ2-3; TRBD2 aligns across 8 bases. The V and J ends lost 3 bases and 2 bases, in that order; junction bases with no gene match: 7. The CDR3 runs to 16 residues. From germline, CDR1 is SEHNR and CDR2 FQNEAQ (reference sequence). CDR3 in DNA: TGTGCCAGCAGCTTCGCTAGCGGGTATAACACAGATACGCAGTATTTT. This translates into CASSFASGYNTDTQYF. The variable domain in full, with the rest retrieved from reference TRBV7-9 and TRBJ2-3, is DTGVSQNPRHKITKRGQNVTFRCDPISEHNRLYWYRQTLGQGPEFLTYFQNEAQLEKSRLLSDRFSAERPKGSFSTLEIQRTEQGDSAMYLCASSFASGYNTDTQYFGPGTRLTVL.

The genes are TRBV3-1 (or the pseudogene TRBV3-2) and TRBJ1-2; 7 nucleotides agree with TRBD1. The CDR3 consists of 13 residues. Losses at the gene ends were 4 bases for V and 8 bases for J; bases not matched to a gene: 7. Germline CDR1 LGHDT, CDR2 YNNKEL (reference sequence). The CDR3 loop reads CASSPAGGWGYTF. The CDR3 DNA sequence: TGTGCCAGCAGCCCAGCAGGGGGGTGGGGCTACACCTTC.

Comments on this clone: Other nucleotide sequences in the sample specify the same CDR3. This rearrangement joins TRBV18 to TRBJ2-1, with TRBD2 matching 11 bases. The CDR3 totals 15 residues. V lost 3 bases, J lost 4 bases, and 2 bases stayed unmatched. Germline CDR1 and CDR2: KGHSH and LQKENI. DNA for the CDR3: TGTGCCAGCTCACCTGGGACTAGCGGTTACAATGAGCAGTTCTTC. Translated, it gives CASSPGTSGYNEQFF.

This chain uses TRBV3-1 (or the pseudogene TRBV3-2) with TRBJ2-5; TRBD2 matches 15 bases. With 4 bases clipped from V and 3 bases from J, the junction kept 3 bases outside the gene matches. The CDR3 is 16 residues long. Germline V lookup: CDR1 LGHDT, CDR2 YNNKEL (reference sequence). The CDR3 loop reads CASSLGLAGGEETQYF. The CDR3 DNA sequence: TGTGCCAGCAGCCTTGGACTAGCGGGGGGGGAAGAGACCCAGTACTTC.

CDR3 nucleotide sequence: TGTGCCAGCAGTTCCGACAGGGGGCTTGGCAACGAGCAGTACTTC. Its translation is CASSSDRGLGNEQYF. This rearrangement joins TRBV6-5 to TRBJ2-7; 10 nucleotides line up with TRBD1. Germline V CDR1 and CDR2: MNHEY, SVGAGI. This CDR3 has 15 residues. The V segment lost 4 bases and the J segment 5 bases; nucleotides outside the gene matches: 8.

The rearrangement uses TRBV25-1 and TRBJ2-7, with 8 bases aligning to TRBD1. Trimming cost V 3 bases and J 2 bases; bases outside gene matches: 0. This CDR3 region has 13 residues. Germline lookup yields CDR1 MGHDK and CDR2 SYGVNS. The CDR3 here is CASSEGQAYEQYF. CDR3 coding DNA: TGTGCCAGCAGTGAGGGACAGGCCTACGAGCAGTACTTC.

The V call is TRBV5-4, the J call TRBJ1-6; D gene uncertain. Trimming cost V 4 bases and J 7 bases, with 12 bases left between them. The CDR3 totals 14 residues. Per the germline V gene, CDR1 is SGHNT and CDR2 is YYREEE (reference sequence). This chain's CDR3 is CASSLSYENSPLHF. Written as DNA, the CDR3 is TGTGCCAGCAGCCTAAGCTATGAGAATTCACCCCTCCACTTT.

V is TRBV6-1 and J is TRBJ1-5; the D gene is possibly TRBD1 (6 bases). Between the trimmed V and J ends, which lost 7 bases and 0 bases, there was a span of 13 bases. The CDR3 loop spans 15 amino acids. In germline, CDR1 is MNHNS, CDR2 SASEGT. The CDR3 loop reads CASNQGTYSNQPQHF. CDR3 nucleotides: TGTGCCAGCAATCAGGGGACCTATAGCAATCAGCCCCAGCATTTT.

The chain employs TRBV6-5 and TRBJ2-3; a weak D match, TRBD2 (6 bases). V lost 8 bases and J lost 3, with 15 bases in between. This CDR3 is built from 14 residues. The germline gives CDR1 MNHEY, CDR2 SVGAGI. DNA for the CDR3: TGTGCCAGCTACTTGGAGGGTGTGACAGATACGCAGTATTTT. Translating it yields CASYLEGVTDTQYF.

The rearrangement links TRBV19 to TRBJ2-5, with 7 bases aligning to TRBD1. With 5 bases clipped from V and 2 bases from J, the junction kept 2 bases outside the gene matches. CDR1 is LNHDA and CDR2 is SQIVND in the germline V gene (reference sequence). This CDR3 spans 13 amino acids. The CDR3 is CASSDRVQETQYF. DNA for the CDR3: TGTGCCAGTAGTGACAGGGTGCAAGAGACCCAGTACTTC.

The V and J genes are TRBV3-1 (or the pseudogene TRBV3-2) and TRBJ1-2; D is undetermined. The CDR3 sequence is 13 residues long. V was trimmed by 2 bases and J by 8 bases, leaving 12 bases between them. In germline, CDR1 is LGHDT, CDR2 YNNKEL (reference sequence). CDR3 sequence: CASSQLSAGGYTF. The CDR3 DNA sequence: TGTGCCAGCAGCCAACTCTCTGCGGGGGGCTACACCTTC.

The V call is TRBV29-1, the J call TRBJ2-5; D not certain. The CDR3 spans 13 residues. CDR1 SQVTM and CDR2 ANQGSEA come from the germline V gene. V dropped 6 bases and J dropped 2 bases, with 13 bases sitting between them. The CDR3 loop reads CSVWAPFQETQYF. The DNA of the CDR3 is TGCAGCGTCTGGGCCCCCTTTCAAGAGACCCAGTACTTC. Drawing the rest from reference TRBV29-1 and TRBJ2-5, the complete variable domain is SAVISQKPSRDICQRGTSLTIQCQVDSQVTMMFWYRQQPGQSLTLIATANQGSEATYESGFVIDKFPISRPNLTFSTLTVSNMSPEDSSIYLCSVWAPFQETQYFGPGTRLLVL.

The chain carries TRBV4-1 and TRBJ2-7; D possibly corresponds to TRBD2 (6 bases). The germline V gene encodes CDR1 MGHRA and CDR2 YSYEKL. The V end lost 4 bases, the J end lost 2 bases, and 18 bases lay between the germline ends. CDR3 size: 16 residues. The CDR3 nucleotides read TGCGCCAGCAGCCCCCCCGGCGGCGGGGAGACCTACGAGCAGTACTTC. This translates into CASSPPGGGETYEQYF.

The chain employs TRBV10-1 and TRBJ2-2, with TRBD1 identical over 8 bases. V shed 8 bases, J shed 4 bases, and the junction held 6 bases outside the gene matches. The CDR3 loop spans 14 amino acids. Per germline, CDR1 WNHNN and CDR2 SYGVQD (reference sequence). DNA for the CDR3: TGCGCCAGCCGATCGACAGGGGCCACCGGGGAGCTGTTTTTT. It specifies CASRSTGATGELFF.

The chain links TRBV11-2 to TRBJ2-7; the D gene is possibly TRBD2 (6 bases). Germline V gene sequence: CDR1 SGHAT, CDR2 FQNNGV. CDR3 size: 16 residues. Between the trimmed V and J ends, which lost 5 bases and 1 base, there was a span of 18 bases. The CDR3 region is CASSPLGGSLSYEQYF. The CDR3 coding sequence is TGTGCCAGCAGCCCACTTGGGGGGTCACTATCCTACGAGCAGTACTTC.

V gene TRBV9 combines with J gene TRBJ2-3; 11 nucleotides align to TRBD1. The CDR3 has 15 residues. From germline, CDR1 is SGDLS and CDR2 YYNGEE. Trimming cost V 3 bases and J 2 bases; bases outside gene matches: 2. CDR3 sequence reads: CASSEGQGATDTQYF. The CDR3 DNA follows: TGTGCCAGCAGCGAAGGACAGGGGGCCACAGATACGCAGTATTTT.

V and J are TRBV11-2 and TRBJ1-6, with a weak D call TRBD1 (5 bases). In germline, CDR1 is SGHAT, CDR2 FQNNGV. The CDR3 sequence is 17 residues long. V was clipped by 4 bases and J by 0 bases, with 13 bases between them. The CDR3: CASSSPRGSSYNSPLHF. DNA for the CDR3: TGTGCCAGCAGCTCCCCACGGGGGAGCTCCTATAATTCACCCCTCCACTTT.